This TCR beta chain was identified in a study of blood T cell repertoires in COVID-19. In the study overall: Acute-phase and convalescent COVID-19 samples originated in the United States, Italy and Spain. Sample material is recorded as cDNA or gDNA derived from T cells, B-cell-depleted T cells, or PBMCs.

Germline assignment: CDR1 SGHDT and CDR2 YYEEEE. The length of the CDR3 is 16 residues. About this clone itself: The junction does not match germline at one end; this may be a read error.

Methods used by the authors: How many nucleated cells were present was estimated from reference gene primer amplification. TCRdb keeps only in-frame clones here, not all; method: immunoSEQ multiplex PCR. That table gives V, J and clone size, and the DNA gave D and trimming. Of about 170,000 clones listed, roughly four fifths are singletons. This TCR was recovered from a woman older than 75 with acute or convalescent COVID-19. The sequencing input was peripheral blood. This chain uses TRBV5-6 with TRBJ2-2; 8 nucleotides agree with TRBD1. The CDR3 nucleotides are TGTGCCAGCAGCAGATGGACAGGGTCGAATACCGGGGAGCTGTTTTTT. Its protein is CASSRWTGSNTGELFF.